Listed below are T cell receptor beta chains from one sample, sequenced in a study of shared clonotypes between healthy human individuals. Produced via immunoSEQ multiplex PCR; TCRdb's table is partial and in-frame only. The sample lists around 2.1 million clones, 90% to 95% occurring once. The source material was naive CD8+ T cells from PBMCs. Every receptor here comes from a man between 18 and 35 years old in good health. Some clones in this sample may be carry-over from other donors' samples. The CDR3 runs from the conserved cysteine through the conserved F or W. Each record gives: V gene, clone size, J gene, CDR3 protein. A clone size is listed for some rows: how often the clone was seen (once, few, many), or a class if it is expanded.

>TRBV25-1|NA|TRBJ2-7
CASSGSGVRGELGQYF
>TRBV19|NA|TRBJ2-1
CASSIGQVPAEQFF
>TRBV5-6|NA|TRBJ1-3
CASSLWGLGNTIYF
>TRBV29-1|NA|TRBJ2-7
CSVRQGLEQYF
>TRBV27|NA|TRBJ1-4
CASSLVQGEQKLFF
>TRBV29-1|NA|TRBJ2-2
CSVDGRAGELGELFF
>TRBV2|NA|TRBJ2-5
CASSPQGRVQETQYF
>TRBV27|NA|TRBJ2-1
CASSPSPGQGYNEQFF
>TRBV10-2|NA|TRBJ1-3
CASTDSYSGNTIYF
>TRBV19|NA|TRBJ2-5
CASSPQGGSGETQYF
>TRBV10-2|NA|TRBJ1-5
CASRQGRGHQPQHF
>TRBV5-4|once|TRBJ2-7
CASSLKREVPYEQYF
>TRBV7-9|NA|TRBJ2-5
CASRGQGETQYF
>TRBV25-1|NA|TRBJ2-7
CASSESTDFYYEQYF
>TRBV7-3|NA|TRBJ2-7
CASSLTPSSYEQYF
>TRBV11-2|NA|TRBJ1-2
CASSLGTGTYGYTF
>TRBV27|NA|TRBJ2-7
CASSPREGVSYEQYF
>TRBV29-1|NA|TRBJ2-1
CSVGGGTGLDEQFF
>TRBV27|NA|TRBJ2-1
CASSLPPNEQFF
>TRBV7-9|few|TRBJ2-1
CASSLEGGPGNEQFF
>TRBV9|NA|TRBJ2-7
CASSVGAGGFSSYEQYF
>TRBV6-1|NA|TRBJ1-4
CASSEWIWGLATNEKLFF
>TRBV11-2|NA|TRBJ1-1
CASRLGRRMNTEAFF
>TRBV11-2|NA|TRBJ2-6
CASSLGYSGANVLTF
>TRBV28|NA|TRBJ2-1
CASSSFVSGDEQFF
>TRBV28|NA|TRBJ1-2
CASSPIFSGTYYGYTF
>TRBV30|NA|TRBJ2-1
CAWSPGQGAYNEQFF
>TRBV11-2|NA|TRBJ1-5
CASSLDLRYSNQPQHF
>TRBV5-1|NA|TRBJ2-2
CASSFGGPGELFF
>TRBV15|NA|TRBJ2-7
CATSRDRGANYEQYF